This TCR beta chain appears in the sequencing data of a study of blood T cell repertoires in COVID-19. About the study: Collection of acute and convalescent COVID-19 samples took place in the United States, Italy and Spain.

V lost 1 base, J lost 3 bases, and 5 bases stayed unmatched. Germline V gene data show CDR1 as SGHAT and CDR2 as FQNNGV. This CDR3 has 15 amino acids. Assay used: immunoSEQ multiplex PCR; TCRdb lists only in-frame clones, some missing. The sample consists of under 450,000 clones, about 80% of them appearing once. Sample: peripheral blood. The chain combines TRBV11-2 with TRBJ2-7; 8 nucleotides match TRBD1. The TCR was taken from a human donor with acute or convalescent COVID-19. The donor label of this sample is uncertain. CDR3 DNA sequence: TGTGCCAGCAGCTTAGGAGGACAGGGAAACTACGAGCAGTACTTC. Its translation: CASSLGGQGNYEQYF.